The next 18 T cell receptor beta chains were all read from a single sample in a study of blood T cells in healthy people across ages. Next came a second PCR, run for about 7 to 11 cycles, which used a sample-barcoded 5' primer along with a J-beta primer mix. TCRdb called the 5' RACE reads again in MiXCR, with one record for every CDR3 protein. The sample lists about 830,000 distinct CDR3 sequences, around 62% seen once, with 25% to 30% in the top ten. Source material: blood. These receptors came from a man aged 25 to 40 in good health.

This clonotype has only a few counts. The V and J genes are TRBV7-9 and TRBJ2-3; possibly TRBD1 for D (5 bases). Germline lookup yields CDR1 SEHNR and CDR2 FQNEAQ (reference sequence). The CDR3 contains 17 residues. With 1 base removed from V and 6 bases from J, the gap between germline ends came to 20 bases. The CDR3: CASSLEFGHRMEDTQYF. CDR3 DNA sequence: TGTGCCAGCAGCTTAGAATTTGGACACCGAATGGAGGATACGCAGTATTTT.

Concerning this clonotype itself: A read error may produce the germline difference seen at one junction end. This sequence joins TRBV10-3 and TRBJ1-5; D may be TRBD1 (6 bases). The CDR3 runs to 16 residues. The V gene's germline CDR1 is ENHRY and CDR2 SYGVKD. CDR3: CTISDVRGGSNQPQHF. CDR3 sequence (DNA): TGTACCATCAGTGATGTCAGAGGGGGAAGCAATCAGCCCCAGCATTTT.

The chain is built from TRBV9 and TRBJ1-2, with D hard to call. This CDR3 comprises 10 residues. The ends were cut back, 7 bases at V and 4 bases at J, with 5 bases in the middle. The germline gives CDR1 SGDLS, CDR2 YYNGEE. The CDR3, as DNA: TGTGCCAGCCTAGGCTATGGCTACACCTTC. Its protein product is CASLGYGYTF.

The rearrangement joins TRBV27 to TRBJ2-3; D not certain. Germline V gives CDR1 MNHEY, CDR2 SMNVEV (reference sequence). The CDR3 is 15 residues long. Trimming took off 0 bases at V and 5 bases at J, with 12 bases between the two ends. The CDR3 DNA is TGTGCCAGCAGTTTATCTTTGAATCTGGGAGATACGCAGTATTTT. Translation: CASSLSLNLGDTQYF.

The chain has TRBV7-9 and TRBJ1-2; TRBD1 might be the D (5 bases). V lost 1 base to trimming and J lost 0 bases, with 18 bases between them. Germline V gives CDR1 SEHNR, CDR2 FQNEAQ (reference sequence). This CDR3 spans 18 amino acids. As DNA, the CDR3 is TGTGCCAGCAGCTTAGGGGGGACTACCATCCCCTCTAACTATGGCTACACCTTC. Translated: CASSLGGTTIPSNYGYTF.

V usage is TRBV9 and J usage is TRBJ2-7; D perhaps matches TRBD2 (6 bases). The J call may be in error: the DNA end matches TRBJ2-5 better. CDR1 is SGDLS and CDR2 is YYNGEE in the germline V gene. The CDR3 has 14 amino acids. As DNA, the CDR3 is TGTGCCAGCAGCGGGGCGGGGAAACAAGAGACCCAGTACTTC. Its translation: CASSGAGKQETQYF.

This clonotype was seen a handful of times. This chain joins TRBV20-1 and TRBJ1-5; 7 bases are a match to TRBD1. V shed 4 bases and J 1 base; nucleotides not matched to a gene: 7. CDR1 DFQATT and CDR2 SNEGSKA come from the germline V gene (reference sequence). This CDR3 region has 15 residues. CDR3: CSAKEGAKSNQPQHF. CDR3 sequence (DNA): TGCAGTGCTAAGGAGGGGGCGAAGAGCAATCAGCCCCAGCATTTT.

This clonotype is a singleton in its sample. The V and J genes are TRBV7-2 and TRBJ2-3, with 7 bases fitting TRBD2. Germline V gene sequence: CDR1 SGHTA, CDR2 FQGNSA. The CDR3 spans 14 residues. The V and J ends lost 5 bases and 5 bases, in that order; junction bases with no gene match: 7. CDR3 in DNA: TGTGCCAGCAGCGTTAGCGGGCCAAGAGATACGCAGTATTTT. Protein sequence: CASSVSGPRDTQYF.

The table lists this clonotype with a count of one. CDR3 nucleotide sequence: TGTGCCAGCAGCGTAGGCCCCCAGGCAGGGAGGAGGACAGATACGCAGTATTTT. Encoded protein: CASSVGPQAGRRTDTQYF. This chain links TRBV9 with TRBJ2-3, with D perhaps matching TRBD2 (6 bases). CDR3 length equals 18 residues. The germline gives CDR1 SGDLS, CDR2 YYNGEE. With 0 bases removed from V and 3 bases from J, the gap between germline ends came to 20 bases.

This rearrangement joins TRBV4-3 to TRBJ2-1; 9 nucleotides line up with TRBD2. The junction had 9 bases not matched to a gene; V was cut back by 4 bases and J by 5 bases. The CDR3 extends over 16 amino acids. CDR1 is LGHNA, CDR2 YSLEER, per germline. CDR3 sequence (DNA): TGCGCCAGCAGCCTATTTAGCGGGGGAAGGAACAATGAGCAGTTCTTC. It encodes CASSLFSGGRNNEQFF.

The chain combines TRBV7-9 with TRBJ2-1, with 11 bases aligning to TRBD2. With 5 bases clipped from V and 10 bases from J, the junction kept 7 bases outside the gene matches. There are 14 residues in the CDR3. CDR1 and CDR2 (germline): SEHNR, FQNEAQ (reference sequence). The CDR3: CASSRTSGREEQFF. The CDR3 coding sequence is TGTGCCAGCAGCCGGACTAGCGGGCGAGAGGAGCAGTTCTTC.

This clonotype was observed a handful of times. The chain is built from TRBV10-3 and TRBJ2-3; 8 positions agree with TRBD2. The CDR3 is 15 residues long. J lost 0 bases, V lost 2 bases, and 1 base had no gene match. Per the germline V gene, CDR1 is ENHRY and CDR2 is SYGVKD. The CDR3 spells CAISEGLASTDTQYF. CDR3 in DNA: TGTGCCATCAGTGAGGGACTAGCCAGCACAGATACGCAGTATTTT.

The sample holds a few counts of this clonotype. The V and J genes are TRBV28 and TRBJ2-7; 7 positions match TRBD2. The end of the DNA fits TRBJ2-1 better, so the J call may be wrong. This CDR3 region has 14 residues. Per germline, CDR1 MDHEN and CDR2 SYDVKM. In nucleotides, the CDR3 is TGTGCCAGCAGTTTTAGCGGGCAGTGGCCCGAGCAGTTCTTC. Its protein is CASSFSGQWPEQFF.

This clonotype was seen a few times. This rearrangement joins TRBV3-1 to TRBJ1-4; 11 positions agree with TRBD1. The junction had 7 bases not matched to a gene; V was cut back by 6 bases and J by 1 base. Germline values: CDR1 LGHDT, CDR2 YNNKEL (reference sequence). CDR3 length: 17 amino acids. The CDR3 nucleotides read TGTGCCAGCAGTACCCGGACAGGGGGCCAAACTAATGAAAAACTGTTTTTT. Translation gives CASSTRTGGQTNEKLFF.

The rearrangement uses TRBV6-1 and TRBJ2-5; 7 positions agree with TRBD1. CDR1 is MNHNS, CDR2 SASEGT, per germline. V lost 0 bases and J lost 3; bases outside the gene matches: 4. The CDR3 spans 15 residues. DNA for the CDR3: TGTGCCAGCAGTGAAGCAACCGGGACAGAAGAGACCCAGTACTTC. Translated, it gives CASSEATGTEETQYF.

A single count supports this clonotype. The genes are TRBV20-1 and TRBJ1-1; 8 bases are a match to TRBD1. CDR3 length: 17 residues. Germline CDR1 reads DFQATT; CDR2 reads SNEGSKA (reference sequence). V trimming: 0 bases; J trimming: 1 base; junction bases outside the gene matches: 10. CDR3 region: CSARDPTQGAANTEAFF. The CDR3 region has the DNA TGCAGTGCTAGAGACCCAACTCAGGGGGCGGCGAACACTGAAGCTTTCTTT.

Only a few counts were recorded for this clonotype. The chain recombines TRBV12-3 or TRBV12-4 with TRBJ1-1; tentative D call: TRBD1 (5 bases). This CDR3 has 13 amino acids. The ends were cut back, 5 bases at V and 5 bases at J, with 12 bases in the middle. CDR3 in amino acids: CASSPGGLTEAFF. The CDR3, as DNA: TGTGCCAGCAGTCCGGGGGGGTTGACTGAAGCTTTCTTT.

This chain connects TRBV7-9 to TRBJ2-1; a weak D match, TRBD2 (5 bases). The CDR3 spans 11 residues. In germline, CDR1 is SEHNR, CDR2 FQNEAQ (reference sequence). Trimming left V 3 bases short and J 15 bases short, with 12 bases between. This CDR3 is CASSFMRLWFF. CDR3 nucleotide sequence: TGTGCCAGCAGCTTCATGAGACTATGGTTCTTC.